This TCR beta chain was sequenced in a study of T-cell reconstitution after alpha-beta-depleted transplantation in children. Trimming removed 1 base from V and 2 bases from J, with 2 bases in between. Germline values: CDR1 DFQATT, CDR2 SNEGSKA (reference sequence). This CDR3 is built from 11 residues. A few counts support this clonotype. For TCRbeta, the library was prepared with unique molecular identifiers. Each CDR3 protein is one row after TCRdb ran MiXCR on the PCR reads. The data contain about 460,000 distinct CDR3 sequences, approximately 12% of them seen just once; the ten biggest clones take up about 5%.

The chain employs TRBV20-1 and TRBJ1-2; D is unresolved. Source: PBMCs from the stem cell graft donor, taken from the stem cell graft. The source is a human donor who donated a stem cell graft to a child with combined immunodeficiency. The CDR3 nucleotides read TGCAGTGCTAGAGCGAACTATGGCTACACCTTC. Residues: CSARANYGYTF.